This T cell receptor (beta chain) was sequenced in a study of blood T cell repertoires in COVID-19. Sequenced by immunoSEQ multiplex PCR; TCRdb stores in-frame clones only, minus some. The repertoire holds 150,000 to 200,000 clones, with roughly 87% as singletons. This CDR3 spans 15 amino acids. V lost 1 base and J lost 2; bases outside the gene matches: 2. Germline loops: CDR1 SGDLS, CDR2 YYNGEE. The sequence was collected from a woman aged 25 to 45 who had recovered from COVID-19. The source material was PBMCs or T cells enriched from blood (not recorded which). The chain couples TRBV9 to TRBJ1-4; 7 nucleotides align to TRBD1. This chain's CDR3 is CASSVLTGTNEKLFF. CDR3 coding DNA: TGTGCCAGCAGCGTATTGACAGGGACTAATGAAAAACTGTTTTTT. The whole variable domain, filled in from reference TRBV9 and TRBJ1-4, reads DSGVTQTPKHLITATGQRVTLRCSPRSGDLSVYWYQQSLDQGLQFLIQYYNGEERAKGNILERFSAQQFPDLHSELNLSSLELGDSALYFCASSVLTGTNEKLFFGSGTQLSVL.